The rows below give T cell receptor beta chains drawn from one sample of a study of beta chain features in type 1 diabetes. Profiled with immunoSEQ multiplex PCR; TCRdb holds only in-frame clones, not every one. The profile shows about 340,000 clones, approximately 13% of them singletons. The sequenced sample was naive CD4+ T cells from blood. These receptors all stem from a woman aged 18 to 35 with type 1 diabetes. The CDR3 runs from the conserved cysteine through the conserved F or W. D genes are given only for firm matches. Clone size is given for some rows only: seen once, a few or many times, or a class if the clone is expanded.

.,TRBJ2-7,.,TRBV18,CASSRDNYEQYF,TGTGCCAGCTCACGTGACAACTACGAGCAGTACTTC
.,TRBJ2-1,.,TRBV6-5,CASSLWGQAERLFF,TGTGCCAGCAGTTTATGGGGGCAGGCCGAGAGGCTGTTCTTC
TRBD1,TRBJ1-3,few,TRBV30,CAWTRTGTGNTIYF,TGTGCCTGGACCCGGACAGGCACTGGAAACACCATATATTTT
.,TRBJ1-2,.,TRBV5-1,CASSLVSRNYGYTF,TGCGCCAGCAGCTTGGTCTCTAGAAACTATGGCTACACCTTC
TRBD1,TRBJ2-2,.,TRBV7-2,CASSLGQGAGELFF,TGTGCCAGCAGCTTAGGGCAGGGGGCCGGGGAGCTGTTTTTT
.,TRBJ2-7,.,TRBV2,CASSPSSYEQYF,TGTGCCAGCAGTCCGAGCTCCTACGAGCAGTACTTC
.,TRBJ1-5,once,TRBV15,CATSRRDKQVTQPQHF,TGTGCCACCAGCAGGAGAGACAAACAGGTCACCCAGCCCCAGCATTTT
TRBD2,TRBJ2-1,.,TRBV5-4,CASSLAGALSYNEQFF,TGTGCCAGCAGCTTAGCGGGAGCCCTCTCCTACAATGAGCAGTTCTTC
.,TRBJ2-3,.,TRBV6-5,CASSYVRADTQYF,TGTGCCAGCAGTTATGTACGGGCAGATACGCAGTATTTT
TRBD2,TRBJ2-1,few,TRBV30,CAWRTSGAVIEQFF,TGTGCCTGGAGGACTAGCGGGGCGGTAATCGAGCAGTTCTTC
.,TRBJ1-2,few,TRBV11-2,CASSLVNSRYGYTF,TGTGCCAGCAGCTTAGTTAACAGCCGCTATGGCTACACCTTC
.,TRBJ2-3,.,TRBV4-2,CASSPGSTDTQYF,TGTGCCAGCAGCCCCGGGAGCACAGATACGCAGTATTTT
.,TRBJ1-1,few,TRBV2,CASNPTAEAFF,TGTGCCAGCAACCCGACAGCAGAAGCTTTCTTT
TRBD1,TRBJ2-3,.,TRBV4-1,CASSPLSLAGGRDTQYF,TGCGCCAGCAGCCCCCTTTCGCTCGCAGGGGGCAGAGATACGCAGTATTTT
.,TRBJ2-1,.,TRBV27,CASSFGGPGYNEQFF,TGTGCCAGCAGTTTCGGAGGGCCAGGGTACAATGAGCAGTTCTTC
.,TRBJ2-1,.,TRBV4-3,CASSQSPRRGGLLFF,TGCGCCAGCAGCCAGTCCCCTCGACGGGGTGGTCTGCTGTTCTTC
.,TRBJ2-1,.,TRBV6-1,CASSGAFSGYNEQFF,TGTGCCAGCAGTGGGGCATTTAGCGGTTACAATGAGCAGTTCTTC